The rows below give T cell receptor beta chains drawn from one sample of a study of blood T cell repertoires in COVID-19. TCRdb's copy holds only in-frame clones and misses some; the assay was immunoSEQ multiplex PCR. The sample includes 84,000 or so clones, roughly three quarters of them seen just once. The source material was peripheral blood. The receptors here all came from a man in his sixties with COVID-19, enrolled during active disease. Each CDR3 is given with its conserved first and last residue. Fields, in order: V gene, D gene, clone size, J gene, CDR3 DNA, CDR3 protein. D genes are given only for firm matches. Only some rows state a clone size, as once, few, many or a class for expanded clones.

TRBV5-1	-	-	TRBJ1-1	TGCGCCAGCAGCTTGACATTGATGAACACTGAAGCTTTCTTT	CASSLTLMNTEAFF
TRBV5-1	-	-	TRBJ2-3	TGCGCCAGCAGCTCGGAGGACTCCACAGATACGCAGTATTTT	CASSSEDSTDTQYF
TRBV6-5	-	-	TRBJ1-1	TGTGCCAGCAGTTACTCCGCCAGGAACACTGAAGCTTTCTTT	CASSYSARNTEAFF
TRBV7-2	-	-	TRBJ1-5	TGTGCCAGCAGCTTATCAGGGCGTCAGCCCCAGCATTTT	CASSLSGRQPQHF
TRBV27	TRBD1	few	TRBJ1-4	TGTGCCAGCAGTTTGGGACAGCAACCAACTAATGAAAAACTGTTTTTT	CASSLGQQPTNEKLFF
TRBV19	TRBD2	-	TRBJ2-7	TGTGCCAGTAGTATAGATAGCGGGGACTCCTACGAGCAGTACTTC	CASSIDSGDSYEQYF
TRBV7-9	-	-	TRBJ2-1	TGTGCCAGCAGCTCCTCGGCCAGGGGCCTTTTTTACAATGAGCAGTTCTTC	CASSSSARGLFYNEQFF
TRBV27	-	-	TRBJ2-4	TGTGCCAGCGGGATAGGGGCGTGGGCCAAAAACATTCAGTACTTC	CASGIGAWAKNIQYF
TRBV7-3	TRBD1	few	TRBJ2-2	TGTGCCAGCAGCGCTCGGTGGGGACAGGGAGACACCGGGGAGCTGTTTTTT	CASSARWGQGDTGELFF
TRBV6-1	TRBD2	-	TRBJ2-5	TGTGCCAGCAGTGAAGGGCTAGCGGGGGGGCCGGGACAGACCCAGTACTTC	CASSEGLAGGPGQTQYF
TRBV6-5	-	once	TRBJ1-2	TGTGCCAGAGAATCACAGGAGGGCTATGGCTACACCTTC	CARESQEGYGYTF
TRBV3-1/TRBV3-2	TRBD1	-	TRBJ2-1	TGTGCCAGCAGCCTCAGGGGGTCGGACAATGAGCAGTTCTTC	CASSLRGSDNEQFF
TRBV5-1	TRBD2	-	TRBJ2-5	TGCGCCAGCAGTATCGGGACTAGCGGTGGAGAGACCCAGTACTTC	CASSIGTSGGETQYF
TRBV5-5	-	-	TRBJ2-2	TGTGCCAGCAGCTCGGTTGGGGGGGCTGGAACCGGGGAGCTGTTTTTT	CASSSVGGAGTGELFF
TRBV6-2/TRBV6-3	TRBD2	few	TRBJ2-2	TGTGCCAGCAGTTTTACGGGACTAGCCACGAACACCGGGGAGCTGTTTTTT	CASSFTGLATNTGELFF
TRBV7-3	-	once	TRBJ2-5	TGTGCCAGCGCTAGGGGGTCCCAAGAGACCCAGTACTTC	CASARGSQETQYF
TRBV6-5	TRBD1	-	TRBJ1-2	TGTGCCAGCAGCCCAAACAGGGGGGAGCGCTACACCTTC	CASSPNRGERYTF
TRBV10-2	-	-	TRBJ2-2	TGCGCCAGCAGATTTACAGGGACCCCCGGGGAGCTGTTTTTT	CASRFTGTPGELFF
TRBV4-1	TRBD2	few	TRBJ2-5	TGCGCCAGCAGCCACCCGGGGGGAGAGACCCAGTACTTC	CASSHPGGETQYF